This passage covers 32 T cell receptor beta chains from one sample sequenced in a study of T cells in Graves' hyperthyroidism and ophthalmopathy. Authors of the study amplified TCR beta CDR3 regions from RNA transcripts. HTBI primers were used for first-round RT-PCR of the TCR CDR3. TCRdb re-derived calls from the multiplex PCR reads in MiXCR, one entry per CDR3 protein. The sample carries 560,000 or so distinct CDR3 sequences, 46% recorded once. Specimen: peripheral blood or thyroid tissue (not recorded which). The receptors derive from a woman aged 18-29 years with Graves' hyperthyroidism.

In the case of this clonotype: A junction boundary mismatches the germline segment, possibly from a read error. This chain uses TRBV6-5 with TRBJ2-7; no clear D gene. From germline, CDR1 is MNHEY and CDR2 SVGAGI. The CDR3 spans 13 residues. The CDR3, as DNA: TGTGCCATCAGTTACCCCGTTGATGGCGAGCAGTACTTC. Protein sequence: CAISYPVDGEQYF.

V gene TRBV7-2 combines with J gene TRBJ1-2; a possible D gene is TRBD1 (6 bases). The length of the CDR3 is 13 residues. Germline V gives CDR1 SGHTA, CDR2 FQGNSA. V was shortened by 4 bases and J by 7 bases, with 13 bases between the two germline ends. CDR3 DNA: TGTGCCAGCAGCTCGGGAAGGGGGGCTGGCTACACCTTC. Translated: CASSSGRGAGYTF.

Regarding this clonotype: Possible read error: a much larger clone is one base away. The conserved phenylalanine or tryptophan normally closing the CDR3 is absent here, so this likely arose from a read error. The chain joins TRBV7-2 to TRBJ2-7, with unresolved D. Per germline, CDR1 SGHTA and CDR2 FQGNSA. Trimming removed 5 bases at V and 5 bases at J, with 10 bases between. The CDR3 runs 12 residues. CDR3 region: CASSQIGNEQYL. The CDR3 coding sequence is TGTGCCAGCAGCCAAATTGGAAACGAGCAGTACCTC.

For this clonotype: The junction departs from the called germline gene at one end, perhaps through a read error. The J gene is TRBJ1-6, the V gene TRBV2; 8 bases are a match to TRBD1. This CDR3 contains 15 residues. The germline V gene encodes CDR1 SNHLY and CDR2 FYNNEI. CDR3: CASSQTGQGASRLHF. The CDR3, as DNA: TGTGCCAGCAGCCAAACCGGACAGGGAGCGTCACGCCTCCACTTT.

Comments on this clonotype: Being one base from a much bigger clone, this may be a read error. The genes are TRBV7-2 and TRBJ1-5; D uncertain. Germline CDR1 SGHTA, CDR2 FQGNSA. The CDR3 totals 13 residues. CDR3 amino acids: CASSLATDQPRHF. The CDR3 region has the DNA TGTGCCAGCAGCTTAGCGACCGATCAGCCCCGGCATTTT.

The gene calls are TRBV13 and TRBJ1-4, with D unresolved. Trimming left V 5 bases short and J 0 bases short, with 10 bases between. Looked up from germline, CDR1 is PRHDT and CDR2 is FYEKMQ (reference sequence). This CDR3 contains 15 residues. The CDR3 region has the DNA TGTGCCAGCAGCCCCTTCCGGGCAACTAATGAAAAACTGTTTTTT. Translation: CASSPFRATNEKLFF.

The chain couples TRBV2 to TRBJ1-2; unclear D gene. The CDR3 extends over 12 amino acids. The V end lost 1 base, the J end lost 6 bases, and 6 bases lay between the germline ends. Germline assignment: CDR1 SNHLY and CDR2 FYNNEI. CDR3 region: CASSEGVDGYTF. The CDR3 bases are TGTGCCAGCAGTGAAGGGGTGGATGGCTACACCTTC.

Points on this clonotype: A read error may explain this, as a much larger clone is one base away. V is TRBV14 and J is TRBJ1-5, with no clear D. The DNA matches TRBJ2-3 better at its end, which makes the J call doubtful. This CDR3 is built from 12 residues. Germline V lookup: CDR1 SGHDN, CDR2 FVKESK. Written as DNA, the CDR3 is TGTGCCAGCAGCCAAACAAATCAGCCCCAGTATTTT. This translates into CASSQTNQPQYF.

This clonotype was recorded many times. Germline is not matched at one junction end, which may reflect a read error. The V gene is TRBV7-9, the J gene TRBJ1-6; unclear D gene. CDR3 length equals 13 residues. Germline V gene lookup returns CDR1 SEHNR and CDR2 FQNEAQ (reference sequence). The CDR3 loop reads CASKGENNSPLHF. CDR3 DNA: TGTGCAAGCAAGGGCGAGAATAATTCACCCCTCCACTTT.

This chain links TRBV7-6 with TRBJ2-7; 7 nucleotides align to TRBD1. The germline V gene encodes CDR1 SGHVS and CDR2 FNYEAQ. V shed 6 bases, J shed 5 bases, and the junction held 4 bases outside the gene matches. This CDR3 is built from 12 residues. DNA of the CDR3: TGTGCCAGCAGTGACAGGGCACACGAGCAGTACTTC. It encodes CASSDRAHEQYF.

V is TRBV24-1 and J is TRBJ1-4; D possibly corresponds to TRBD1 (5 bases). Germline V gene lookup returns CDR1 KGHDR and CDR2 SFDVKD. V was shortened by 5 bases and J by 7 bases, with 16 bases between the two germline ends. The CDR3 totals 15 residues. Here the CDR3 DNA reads TGTGCCACCAGTGCCGCGGGGCTTGGGGCTGAAAAACTGTTTTTT. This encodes CATSAAGLGAEKLFF.

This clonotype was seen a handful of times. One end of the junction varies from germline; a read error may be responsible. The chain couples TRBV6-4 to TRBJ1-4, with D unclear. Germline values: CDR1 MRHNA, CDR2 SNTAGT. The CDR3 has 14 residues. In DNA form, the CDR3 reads TGCGCCAGCAGCCATCGGGCGACTAATGAAAAACTGTTTTTT. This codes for CASSHRATNEKLFF.

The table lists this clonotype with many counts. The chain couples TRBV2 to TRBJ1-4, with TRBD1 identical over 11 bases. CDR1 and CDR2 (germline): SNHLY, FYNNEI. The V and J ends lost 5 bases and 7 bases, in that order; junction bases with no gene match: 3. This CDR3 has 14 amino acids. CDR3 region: CASSSDRGREKLFF. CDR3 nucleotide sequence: TGTGCCAGCAGTTCGGACAGGGGGCGTGAAAAACTGTTTTTT.

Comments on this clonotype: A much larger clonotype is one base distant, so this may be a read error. DNA of the CDR3: TGCAGCGTTGGGGCTAGCGTGGTCACCGGGGGGCTGTTTTTT. Translated: CSVGASVVTGGLFF. The chain uses TRBV29-1 and TRBJ2-2; possibly TRBD2 for D (6 bases). The CDR3 runs to 14 residues. The germline V gene has CDR1 SQVTM and CDR2 ANQGSEA.

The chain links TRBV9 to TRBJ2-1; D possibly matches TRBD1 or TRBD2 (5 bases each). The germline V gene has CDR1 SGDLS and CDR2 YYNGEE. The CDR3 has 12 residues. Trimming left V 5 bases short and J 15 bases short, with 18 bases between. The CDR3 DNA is TGTGCCAGCAGTCGCTCCGGGACCCACCCGTTCTTC. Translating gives CASSRSGTHPFF.

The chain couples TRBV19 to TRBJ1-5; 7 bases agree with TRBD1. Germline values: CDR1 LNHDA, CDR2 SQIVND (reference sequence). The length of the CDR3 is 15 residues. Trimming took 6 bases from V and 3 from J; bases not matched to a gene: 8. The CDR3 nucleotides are TGTGCCAGTAGAGGAAGCAGGGGGGACAATCAGCCCCAGCATTTT. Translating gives CASRGSRGDNQPQHF.

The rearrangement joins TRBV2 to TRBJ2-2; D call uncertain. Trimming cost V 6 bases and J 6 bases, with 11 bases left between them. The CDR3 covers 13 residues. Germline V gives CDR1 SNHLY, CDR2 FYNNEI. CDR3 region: CASSQESAGELFF. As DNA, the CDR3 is TGTGCCAGCAGCCAGGAGTCGGCCGGGGAGCTGTTTTTT. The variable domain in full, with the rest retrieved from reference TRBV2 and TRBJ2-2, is EPEVTQTPSHQVTQMGQEVILRCVPISNHLYFYWYRQILGQKVEFLVSFYNNEISEKSEIFDDQFSVERPDGSNFTLKIRSTKLEDSAMYFCASSQESAGELFFGEGSRLTVL.

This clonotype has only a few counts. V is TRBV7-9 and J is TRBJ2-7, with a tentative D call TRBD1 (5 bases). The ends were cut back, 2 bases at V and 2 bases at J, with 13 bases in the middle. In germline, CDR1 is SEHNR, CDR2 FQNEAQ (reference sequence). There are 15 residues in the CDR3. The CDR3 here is CASSLSQDTPYEQYF. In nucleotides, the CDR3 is TGTGCCAGCAGCTTAAGCCAGGACACTCCCTACGAGCAGTACTTC.

The CDR3 loop is CASSLEGVQGYTF. CDR3 DNA: TGCGCCAGCAGCTTGGAAGGGGTCCAGGGCTACACCTTC. The gene calls are TRBV5-1 and TRBJ1-2; a possible D gene is TRBD1 (5 bases). CDR3 length: 13 amino acids. Trimming left V 0 bases short and J 8 bases short, with 11 bases between. Germline V CDR1 and CDR2: SGHRS, YFSETQ.

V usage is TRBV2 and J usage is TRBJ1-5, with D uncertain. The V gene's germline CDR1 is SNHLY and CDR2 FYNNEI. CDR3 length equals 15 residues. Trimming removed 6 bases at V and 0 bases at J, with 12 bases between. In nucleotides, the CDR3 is TGTGCCAGCAGGGTGGGAAGATATAGCAATCAGCCCCAGCATTTT. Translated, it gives CASRVGRYSNQPQHF.

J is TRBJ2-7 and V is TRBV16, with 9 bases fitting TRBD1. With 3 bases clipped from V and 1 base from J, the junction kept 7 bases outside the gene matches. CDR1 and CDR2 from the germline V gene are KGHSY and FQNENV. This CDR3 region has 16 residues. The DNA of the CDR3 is TGTGCCAGCAGCCAGTCGGACAGGGGATGGTCCTACGAGCAGTACTTC. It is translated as CASSQSDRGWSYEQYF.

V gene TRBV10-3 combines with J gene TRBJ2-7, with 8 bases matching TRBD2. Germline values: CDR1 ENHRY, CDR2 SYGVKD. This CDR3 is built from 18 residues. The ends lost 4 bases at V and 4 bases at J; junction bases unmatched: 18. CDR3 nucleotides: TGTGCCATCAGTGCTAGAGAGGCTAGCGGGCCTGAGGGGTACGAGCAGTACTTC. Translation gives CAISAREASGPEGYEQYF.

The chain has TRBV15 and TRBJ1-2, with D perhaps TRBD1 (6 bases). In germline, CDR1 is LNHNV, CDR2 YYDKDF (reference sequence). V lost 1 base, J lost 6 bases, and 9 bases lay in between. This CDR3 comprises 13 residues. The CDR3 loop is CATSRGAGDGYTF. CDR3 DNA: TGTGCCACCAGCAGAGGGGCAGGGGATGGCTACACCTTC.

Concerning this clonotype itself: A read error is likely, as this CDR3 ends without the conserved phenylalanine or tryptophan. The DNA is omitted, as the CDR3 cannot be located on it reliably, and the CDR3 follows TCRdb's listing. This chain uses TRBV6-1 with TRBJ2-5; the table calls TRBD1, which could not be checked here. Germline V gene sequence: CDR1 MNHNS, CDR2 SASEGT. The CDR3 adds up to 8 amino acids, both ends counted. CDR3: CASSATGT.

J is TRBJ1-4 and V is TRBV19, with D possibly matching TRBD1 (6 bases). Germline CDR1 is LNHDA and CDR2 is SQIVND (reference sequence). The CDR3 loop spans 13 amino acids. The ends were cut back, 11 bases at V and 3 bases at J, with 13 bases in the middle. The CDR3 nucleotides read TGTGCCGGGGGAGGGGGAGCTAATGAAAAACTGTTTTTT. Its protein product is CAGGGGANEKLFF.

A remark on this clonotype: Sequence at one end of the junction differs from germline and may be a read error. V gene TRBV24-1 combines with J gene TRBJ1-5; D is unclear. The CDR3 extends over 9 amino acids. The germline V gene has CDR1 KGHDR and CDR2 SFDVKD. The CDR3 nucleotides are TGTGCCACCAGTGAGGGCGGGTATTTT. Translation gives CATSEGGYF.

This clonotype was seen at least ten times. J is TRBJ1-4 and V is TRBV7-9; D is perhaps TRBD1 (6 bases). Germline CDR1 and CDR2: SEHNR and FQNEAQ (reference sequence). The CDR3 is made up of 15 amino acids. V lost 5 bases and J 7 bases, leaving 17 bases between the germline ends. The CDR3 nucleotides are TGTGCCAGCAGCCCCAGCGGGGGGGGCGGTGAAAAACTGTTTTTT. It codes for CASSPSGGGGEKLFF. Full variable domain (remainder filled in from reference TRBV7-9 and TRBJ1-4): DTGVSQNPRHKITKRGQNVTFRCDPISEHNRLYWYRQTLGQGPEFLTYFQNEAQLEKSRLLSDRFSAERPKGSFSTLEIQRTEQGDSAMYLCASSPSGGGGEKLFFGSGTQLSVL.

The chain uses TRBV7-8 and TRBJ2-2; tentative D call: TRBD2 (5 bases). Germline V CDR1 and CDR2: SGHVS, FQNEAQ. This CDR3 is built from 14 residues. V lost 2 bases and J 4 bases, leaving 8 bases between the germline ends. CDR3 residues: CASSLMGATGELFF. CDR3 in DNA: TGTGCCAGCAGCTTAATGGGAGCCACCGGGGAGCTGTTTTTT.

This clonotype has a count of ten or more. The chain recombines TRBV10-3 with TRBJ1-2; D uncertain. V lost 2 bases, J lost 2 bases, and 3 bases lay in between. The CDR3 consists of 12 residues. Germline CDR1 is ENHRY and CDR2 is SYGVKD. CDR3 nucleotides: TGTGCCATCAGTGAGGGGAACTATGGCTACACCTTC. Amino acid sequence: CAISEGNYGYTF.

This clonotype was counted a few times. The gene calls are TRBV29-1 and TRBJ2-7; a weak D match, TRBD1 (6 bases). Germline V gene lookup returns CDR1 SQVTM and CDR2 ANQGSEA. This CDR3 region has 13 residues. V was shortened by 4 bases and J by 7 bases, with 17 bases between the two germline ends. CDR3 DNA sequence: TGCAGCGTTGGGGGCAGGGGACACGCTGAGCAGTACTTC. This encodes CSVGGRGHAEQYF.

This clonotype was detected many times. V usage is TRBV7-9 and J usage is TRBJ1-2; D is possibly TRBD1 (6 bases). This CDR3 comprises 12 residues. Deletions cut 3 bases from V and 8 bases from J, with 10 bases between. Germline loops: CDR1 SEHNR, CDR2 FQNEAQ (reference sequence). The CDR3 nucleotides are TGTGCCAGCAGCTTTGGACAGATCGGCTACACCTTC. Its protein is CASSFGQIGYTF.

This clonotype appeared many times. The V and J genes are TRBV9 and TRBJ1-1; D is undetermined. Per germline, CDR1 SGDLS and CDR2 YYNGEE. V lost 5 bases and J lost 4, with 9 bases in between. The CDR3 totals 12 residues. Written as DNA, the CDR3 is TGTGCCAGCAGAGGGCCAGGCACTGAAGCTTTCTTT. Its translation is CASRGPGTEAFF.